A selection of T cell receptor beta chains follows, all from one sample in a study of control samples from healthy donors and cancer patients. Produced via immunoSEQ multiplex PCR; TCRdb's table is partial and in-frame only. Of 28,000 or so clones listed, 82% are singletons. Input material: PBMCs. These receptors originate from a man between 60 and 75 years old with colorectal cancer. Both conserved end residues are part of each CDR3. D genes are given only for firm matches. For some rows the clone size is stated as once, few or many, or as a class when expanded; others skip it.

D,V,J,size,CDR3,DNA
-,TRBV19,TRBJ2-1,-,CASSSTGLAYNEQFF,TGTGCCAGTAGTTCAACAGGGCTTGCCTACAATGAGCAGTTCTTC
TRBD1,TRBV19,TRBJ1-4,once,CASSPGQANNEKLFF,TGTGCCAGTAGCCCGGGACAGGCGAATAATGAAAAACTGTTTTTT
TRBD1,TRBV5-1,TRBJ1-4,once,CASSLGQGREKLFF,TGCGCCAGCAGCTTAGGACAGGGACGGGAAAAACTGTTTTTT
-,TRBV27,TRBJ2-2,few,CASSSWDATGELFF,TGTGCCAGCAGTTCTTGGGACGCCACCGGGGAGCTGTTTTTT
-,TRBV6-5,TRBJ2-2,-,CASSYGGVGNTGELFF,TGTGCCAGCAGTTATGGTGGGGTCGGGAACACCGGGGAGCTGTTTTTT
TRBD1,TRBV10-3,TRBJ2-5,-,CAISDQGQGAAETQYF,TGTGCCATCAGTGACCAAGGACAGGGGGCTGCGGAGACCCAGTACTTC
TRBD1,TRBV2,TRBJ1-5,-,CATTLDREDQPQHF,TGTGCCACGACTCTTGACAGGGAAGATCAGCCCCAGCATTTT
TRBD1,TRBV4-1,TRBJ2-1,-,CASSPGTVAGDGGEQFF,TGCGCCAGCAGCCCCGGGACAGTAGCCGGGGATGGGGGTGAGCAGTTCTTC
TRBD1,TRBV5-1,TRBJ2-1,-,CASSLGTGKNEQFF,TGCGCCAGCAGCTTGGGGACAGGGAAGAATGAGCAGTTCTTC
-,TRBV3-1/TRBV3-2,TRBJ2-5,-,CASSPKGGGETQYF,TGTGCCAGCAGCCCAAAGGGTGGTGGGGAGACCCAGTACTTC
-,TRBV7-9,TRBJ2-1,few,CASSLPGSYNEQFF,TGTGCCAGCAGCTTACCAGGCTCCTACAATGAGCAGTTCTTC
-,TRBV10-3,TRBJ1-1,-,CAIRTDLNTEAFF,TGTGCCATCAGGACCGATTTGAACACTGAAGCTTTCTTT
-,TRBV6-5,TRBJ1-3,-,CASSYSGISSGNTIYF,TGTGCCAGCAGTTACTCGGGGATCAGCTCTGGAAACACCATATATTTT
-,TRBV15,TRBJ2-7,once,CATSRDPDRRYEQYF,TGTGCCACCAGCAGAGATCCGGACAGAAGATACGAGCAGTACTTC
TRBD1,TRBV19,TRBJ1-2,-,CASSPTRDRGVGYTF,TGTGCCAGTAGTCCTACCCGGGACAGGGGGGTAGGCTACACCTTC
-,TRBV2,TRBJ1-5,-,CASKGRLGNQPQHF,TGTGCCAGCAAAGGGCGTTTGGGCAATCAGCCCCAGCATTTT
TRBD2,TRBV25-1,TRBJ2-1,-,CASSESDGGKYNEQFF,TGTGCCAGCAGTGAATCGGACGGGGGGAAGTACAATGAGCAGTTCTTC
-,TRBV5-4,TRBJ2-2,once,CASSLWGHTGELFF,TGTGCCAGCAGCTTGTGGGGACACACCGGGGAGCTGTTTTTT
TRBD2,TRBV6-5,TRBJ2-3,-,CASSLSGLAADTQYF,TGTGCCAGCAGTCTTTCGGGACTAGCGGCAGATACGCAGTATTTT
TRBD1,TRBV27,TRBJ2-5,-,CASSRDRQETQYF,TGTGCCAGCAGCAGGGACAGACAAGAGACCCAGTACTTC
TRBD1,TRBV19,TRBJ2-2,-,CASSPGTGGAGELFF,TGTGCCAGTAGTCCCGGGACAGGAGGGGCCGGGGAGCTGTTTTTT
-,TRBV27,TRBJ1-5,-,CASSPNNQPQHF,TGTGCCAGCAGCCCAAACAATCAGCCCCAGCATTTT
TRBD1,TRBV12-3/TRBV12-4,TRBJ1-2,-,CASSMTGAGYTF,TGTGCCAGCAGCATGACAGGGGCTGGCTACACCTTC
-,TRBV2,TRBJ1-1,-,CANSATGAVTEAFF,TGTGCCAACTCGGCGACGGGCGCGGTCACTGAAGCTTTCTTT
-,TRBV5-1,TRBJ1-2,-,CASSLEGSGRYGYTF,TGCGCCAGCAGCTTGGAGGGGTCTGGGAGGTATGGCTACACCTTC
-,TRBV20-1,TRBJ2-5,hyperexpanded,CSARGQETQYF,TGCAGTGCTAGAGGGCAAGAGACCCAGTACTTC
-,TRBV6-5,TRBJ2-3,-,CASSWSQGSGTDTQYF,TGTGCCAGCAGTTGGTCCCAGGGGTCTGGCACAGATACGCAGTATTTT
-,TRBV7-9,TRBJ1-1,-,CASSYLPGRLNTEAFF,TGTGCCAGCAGCTATTTACCGGGGCGCCTGAACACTGAAGCTTTCTTT
-,TRBV11-3,TRBJ2-1,-,CASSLGGPQANEQFF,TGTGCCAGCAGCTTAGGCGGACCTCAAGCCAATGAGCAGTTCTTC
-,TRBV5-5,TRBJ2-1,few,CASSYLTTYNEQFF,TGTGCCAGCAGCTACCTAACAACCTACAATGAGCAGTTCTTC
TRBD2,TRBV2,TRBJ2-5,once,CASSEPRGLAGQETQYF,TGTGCCAGCAGTGAACCCCGCGGCCTAGCGGGCCAAGAGACCCAGTACTTC
TRBD1,TRBV9,TRBJ2-3,few,CASSVAPGQGATDTQYF,TGTGCCAGCAGCGTAGCCCCGGGACAGGGGGCAACAGATACGCAGTATTTT
TRBD2,TRBV29-1,TRBJ2-7,once,CSVEDQRGAGEQYF,TGCAGCGTTGAAGATCAGCGGGGGGCAGGCGAGCAGTACTTC
-,TRBV27,TRBJ1-1,-,CASSPSASLNTEAFF,TGTGCCAGCAGTCCATCAGCTTCCCTTAACACTGAAGCTTTCTTT
-,TRBV4-3,TRBJ1-1,-,CASSQVHLNTEAFF,TGCGCCAGCAGCCAAGTCCACCTGAACACTGAAGCTTTCTTT
-,TRBV5-1,TRBJ2-2,-,CASSSGGPTGELFF,TGCGCCAGCAGCTCTGGCGGGCCGACCGGGGAGCTGTTTTTT
TRBD1,TRBV12-3/TRBV12-4,TRBJ2-3,-,CASTAQGPDTQYF,TGTGCCAGCACCGCACAGGGGCCAGATACGCAGTATTTT
-,TRBV2,TRBJ1-1,-,CASSERETEAFF,TGTGCCAGCAGTGAACGTGAGACTGAAGCTTTCTTT
-,TRBV5-1,TRBJ2-3,-,CASSLGRGSTDTQYF,TGCGCCAGCAGCTTGGGCAGGGGAAGCACAGATACGCAGTATTTT
-,TRBV11-2,TRBJ2-2,-,CASSPRTHSNTGELFF,TGTGCCAGCAGCCCCCGGACACATTCTAACACCGGGGAGCTGTTTTTT
-,TRBV24-1,TRBJ2-3,-,CATSDSIGARGDTQYF,TGTGCCACCAGTGATTCCATCGGGGCTAGGGGGGATACGCAGTATTTT
-,TRBV6-2/TRBV6-3,TRBJ2-5,-,CASSRSNLRDRRGGETQYF,TGTGCCAGCAGTCGTTCCAACCTTCGCGACAGGAGGGGGGGAGAGACCCAGTACTTC
-,TRBV18,TRBJ1-2,-,CASLAKTEDYYGYTF,TGTGCCAGCTTAGCCAAGACAGAGGATTACTATGGCTACACCTTC
TRBD1,TRBV6-5,TRBJ1-1,-,CASSQYGQVYTEAFF,TGTGCCAGCAGCCAGTACGGACAGGTTTACACTGAAGCTTTCTTT
-,TRBV2,TRBJ1-1,once,CASNERTVNTEAFF,TGTGCCAGCAATGAACGGACGGTGAACACTGAAGCTTTCTTT
TRBD1,TRBV5-3,TRBJ1-6,once,CARSKKGTGEGYNSPLHF,TGTGCCAGAAGCAAGAAAGGGACAGGGGAAGGCTATAATTCACCCCTCCACTTT
-,TRBV5-5,TRBJ1-3,-,CASSLLVGSGNTIYF,TGTGCCAGCAGCTTGTTGGTGGGGTCTGGAAACACCATATATTTT
TRBD1,TRBV6-1,TRBJ2-1,-,CASSERTGRNEQFF,TGTGCCAGCAGTGAAAGGACAGGGCGCAATGAGCAGTTCTTC
TRBD1,TRBV5-1,TRBJ2-1,-,CASRALGGLSYNEQFF,TGCGCCAGCAGAGCCTTAGGGGGCCTCTCCTACAATGAGCAGTTCTTC
-,TRBV5-1,TRBJ1-2,-,CASSLAPNYGYTF,TGCGCCAGCAGCTTGGCCCCTAACTATGGCTACACCTTC